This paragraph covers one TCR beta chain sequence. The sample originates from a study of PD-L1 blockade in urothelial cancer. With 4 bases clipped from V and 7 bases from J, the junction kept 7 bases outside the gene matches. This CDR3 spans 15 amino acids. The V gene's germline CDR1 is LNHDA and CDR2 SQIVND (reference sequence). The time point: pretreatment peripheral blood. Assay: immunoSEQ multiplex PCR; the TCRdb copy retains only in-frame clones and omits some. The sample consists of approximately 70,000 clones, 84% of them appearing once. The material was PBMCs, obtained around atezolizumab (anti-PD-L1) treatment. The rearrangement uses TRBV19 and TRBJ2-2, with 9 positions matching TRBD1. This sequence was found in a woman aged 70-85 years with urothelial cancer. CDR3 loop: CASSTGQGRIGELFF. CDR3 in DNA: TGTGCCAGTAGTACCGGACAGGGGAGGATCGGGGAGCTGTTTTTT.